Many counts were recorded for the clone carrying this T cell receptor beta chain. Its antigen remains unknown. The sample belongs to a study of CD8 T cells in ankylosing spondylitis. General study findings and limits: For ankylosing spondylitis blood, a TCR beta motif of about eight highly homologous variants appeared characteristic.

Making use of molecular barcodes, quantitative 5'-RACE generated TCR beta libraries. Via MiXCR, TCRdb re-called the 5' RACE reads, giving one row per CDR3 protein. The top ten hold 11% of the sample, which has 150,000 to 200,000 distinct CDR3 sequences, approximately 13% seen once. The CDR3 length is 14 residues. The V gene's germline CDR1 is DFQATT and CDR2 SNEGSKA (reference sequence). Trimming removed 4 bases from V and 5 bases from J, with 18 bases in between. This chain links TRBV20-1 with TRBJ2-7; perhaps TRBD1 as D (5 bases). The specimen was blood, either unsorted or a sorted T cell fraction (not recorded which). The sequence derives from a female donor with ankylosing spondylitis or in good health (not recorded which). CDR3 residues: CSANGGQGTDEQYF. CDR3 in DNA: TGCAGTGCTAATGGTGGCCAGGGAACGGACGAGCAGTACTTC.